A selection of T cell receptor beta chains follows, all from one sample in a study of Graves' ophthalmopathy and Graves' hyperthyroidism. MiXCR was run by TCRdb on the multiplex PCR reads, yielding one entry per CDR3 protein. Counted here are roughly 480,000 distinct CDR3 sequences, 14% occurring once; the ten biggest clones make up over 7.5%. Specimen: blood. These receptors all come from a woman under 40 with Graves' ophthalmopathy. CDR3s leave out the opening cysteine and the closing phenylalanine or tryptophan. A D gene is named only where the DNA matches it firmly.

d_call: -
j_call: TRBJ1-1
v_call: TRBV28
cdr3_aa: ASSPLGYTEAF

d_call: -
j_call: TRBJ1-4
v_call: TRBV15
cdr3_aa: ATSFVTGTEKLF

d_call: -
j_call: TRBJ1-1
v_call: TRBV6-5
cdr3_aa: ASSWNLGTRIEAF

d_call: -
j_call: TRBJ2-5
v_call: TRBV25-1
cdr3_aa: ASSEYGETQY

d_call: TRBD1
j_call: TRBJ2-7
v_call: TRBV19
cdr3_aa: ASIRDRGKDEQY

d_call: -
j_call: TRBJ2-2
v_call: TRBV20-1
cdr3_aa: SARDPGPVSNTGELF

d_call: -
j_call: TRBJ2-2
v_call: TRBV12-3/TRBV12-4
cdr3_aa: ASSPIQGVAGELF

d_call: -
j_call: TRBJ2-7
v_call: TRBV20-1
cdr3_aa: SASSSRTGTNYEQY

d_call: -
j_call: TRBJ1-5
v_call: TRBV10-3
cdr3_aa: AISEPDSNQPQH

d_call: -
j_call: TRBJ1-2
v_call: TRBV6-4
cdr3_aa: ASRGAGLSMSGYGYT

d_call: -
j_call: TRBJ2-5
v_call: TRBV6-5
cdr3_aa: ASSYRSRRETQY

d_call: -
j_call: TRBJ1-5
v_call: TRBV4-1
cdr3_aa: ASSQGDLKQH

d_call: TRBD1
j_call: TRBJ2-5
v_call: TRBV12-3/TRBV12-4
cdr3_aa: ASSSGQGVETQY

d_call: TRBD2
j_call: TRBJ2-2
v_call: TRBV11-2
cdr3_aa: ASSLDSGSATGELF

d_call: -
j_call: TRBJ2-7
v_call: TRBV12-3/TRBV12-4
cdr3_aa: ASTPSGPFFEQY

d_call: -
j_call: TRBJ2-4
v_call: TRBV13
cdr3_aa: ASSSSPYNIQY

d_call: -
j_call: TRBJ1-2
v_call: TRBV2
cdr3_aa: ASSAGYEYGYT

d_call: -
j_call: TRBJ2-7
v_call: TRBV10-3
cdr3_aa: AISEGAGPQY

d_call: -
j_call: TRBJ1-1
v_call: TRBV6-1
cdr3_aa: ASSLFRAANTEAF

d_call: TRBD1
j_call: TRBJ1-2
v_call: TRBV10-3
cdr3_aa: AITPDRVNYGYT

d_call: TRBD1
j_call: TRBJ1-1
v_call: TRBV11-2
cdr3_aa: ASRAGTGTNTEAF

d_call: -
j_call: TRBJ1-2
v_call: TRBV28
cdr3_aa: ASSFGRAEGYT

d_call: -
j_call: TRBJ2-7
v_call: TRBV28
cdr3_aa: ASSFAAYYEQY